Listed here is a single T cell receptor (beta chain). Its specificity is unknown. These data come from a study of OX40 agonist ivuxolimab in advanced cancers. General study points: The average count of expanded clones was higher among CD8+ T cells than among CD4+.

This CDR3 has 11 residues. The ends were cut back, 5 bases at V and 5 bases at J, with 9 bases in the middle. Germline V gives CDR1 DFQATT, CDR2 SNEGSKA (reference sequence). Produced via immunoSEQ multiplex PCR; TCRdb's table is partial and in-frame only. The data contain about 82,000 clones, 75% to 90% of them singletons. The sequence came from an adult with an advanced solid tumor such as melanoma, head and neck, liver or kidney cancer. V is TRBV20-1 and J is TRBJ2-5, with a possible D match to TRBD1 (5 bases). The material was CD4+ or CD8+ T cells sorted from blood, obtained in a trial of the OX40 agonist ivuxolimab. The chain's CDR3 is CSAFKGETQYF. The DNA of the CDR3 is TGCAGTGCTTTCAAGGGGGAGACCCAGTACTTC.